This T cell receptor (beta chain) emerged from a study of shared clonotypes between healthy human individuals. Repertoires were generated with immunoSEQ multiplex PCR, while TCRdb's copy carries only in-frame clones and drops some. This table holds 500,000 to 550,000 clones, 95% to 96% found once. Concerning this clone itself: The antigen remains undetermined.

General study points: Clonotypes shared by all four sorted-subset donors had higher generation probabilities than non-shared clonotypes.

J lost 5 bases, V lost 1 base, and 8 bases had no gene match. This CDR3 has 17 amino acids. CDR1 and CDR2 (germline): LNHDA, SQIVND (reference sequence). The sample consisted of naive CD4+ T cells sorted from blood. As for subset: CD45RA+ positively selected. The origin of this receptor is a woman younger than 45 in good health. The J gene is TRBJ2-4, the V gene TRBV19, with 10 bases aligning to TRBD2. The CDR3 DNA reads as TGTGCCAGTAGTATAGCGTCTAGCGGGAGTAGCGAAAACATTCAGTACTTC. Its translation: CASSIASSGSSENIQYF.